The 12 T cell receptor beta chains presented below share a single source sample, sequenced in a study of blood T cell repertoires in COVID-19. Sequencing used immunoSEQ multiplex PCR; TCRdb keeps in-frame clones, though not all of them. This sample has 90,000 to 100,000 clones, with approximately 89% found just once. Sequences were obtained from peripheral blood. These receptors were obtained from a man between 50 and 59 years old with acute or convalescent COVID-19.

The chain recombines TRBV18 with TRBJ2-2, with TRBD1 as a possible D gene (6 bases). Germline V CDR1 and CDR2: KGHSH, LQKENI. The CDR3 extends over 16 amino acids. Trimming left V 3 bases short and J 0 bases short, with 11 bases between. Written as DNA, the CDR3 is TGTGCCAGCTCACCTGCAGGGGCTCCGAACACCGGGGAGCTGTTTTTT. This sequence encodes CASSPAGAPNTGELFF.

The CDR3 sequence: CASSEGLASEQYF. The DNA of the CDR3 is TGTGCCAGCAGCGAGGGACTAGCGAGCGAGCAGTACTTC. The rearrangement links TRBV9 to TRBJ2-7; 10 bases match TRBD2. CDR1 SGDLS and CDR2 YYNGEE come from the germline V gene. The CDR3 runs 13 residues. Trimming removed 3 bases from V and 6 bases from J; junction bases left unmatched: 3.

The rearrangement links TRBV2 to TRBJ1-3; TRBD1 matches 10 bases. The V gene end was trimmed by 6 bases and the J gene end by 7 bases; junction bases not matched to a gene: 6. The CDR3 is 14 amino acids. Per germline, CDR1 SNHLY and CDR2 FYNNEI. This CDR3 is CASRDRGFSNTIYF. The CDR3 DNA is TGTGCCAGCAGGGACAGGGGGTTTTCGAACACCATATATTTT.

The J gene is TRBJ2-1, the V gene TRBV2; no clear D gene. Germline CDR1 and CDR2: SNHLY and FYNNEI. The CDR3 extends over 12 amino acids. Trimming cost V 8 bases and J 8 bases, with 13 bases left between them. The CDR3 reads CASVVRVHEQFF. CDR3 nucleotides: TGTGCCAGCGTAGTTCGTGTCCATGAGCAGTTCTTC.

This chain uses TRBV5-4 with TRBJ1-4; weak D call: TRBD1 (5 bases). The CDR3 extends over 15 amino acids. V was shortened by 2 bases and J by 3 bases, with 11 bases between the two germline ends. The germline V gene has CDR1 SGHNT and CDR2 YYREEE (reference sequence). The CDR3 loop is CASSLSTVPNEKLFF. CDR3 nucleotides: TGTGCCAGCAGCTTATCGACAGTACCTAATGAAAAACTGTTTTTT. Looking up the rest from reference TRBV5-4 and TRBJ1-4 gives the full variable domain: ETGVTQSPTHLIKTRGQQVTLRCSSQSGHNTVSWYQQALGQGPQFIFQYYREEENGRGNFPPRFSGLQFPNYSSELNVNALELDDSALYLCASSLSTVPNEKLFFGSGTQLSVL.

The CDR3 protein is CASSPTGGEGYGYTF. CDR3 bases: TGTGCCAGCTCACCAACAGGGGGTGAAGGCTATGGCTACACCTTC. This chain links TRBV18 with TRBJ1-2; 8 bases fit TRBD1. The CDR3 has 15 amino acids. V shed 2 bases and J 4 bases; nucleotides not matched to a gene: 6. Germline values: CDR1 KGHSH, CDR2 LQKENI.

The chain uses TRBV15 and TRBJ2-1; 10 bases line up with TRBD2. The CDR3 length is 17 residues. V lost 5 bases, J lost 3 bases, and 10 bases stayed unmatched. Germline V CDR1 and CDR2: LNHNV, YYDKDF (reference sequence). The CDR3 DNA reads TGTGCCACCAGCCTTCGAGCGGGAGGGGTGGGCTACAATGAGCAGTTCTTC. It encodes CATSLRAGGVGYNEQFF.

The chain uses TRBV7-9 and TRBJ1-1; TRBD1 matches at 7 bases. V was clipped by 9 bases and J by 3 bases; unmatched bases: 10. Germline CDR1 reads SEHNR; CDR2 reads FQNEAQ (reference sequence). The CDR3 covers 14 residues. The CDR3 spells CASNRQGKDTEAFF. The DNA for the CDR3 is TGTGCCAGTAACCGACAGGGTAAGGACACTGAAGCTTTCTTT. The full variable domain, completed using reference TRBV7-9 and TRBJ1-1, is DTGVSQNPRHKITKRGQNVTFRCDPISEHNRLYWYRQTLGQGPEFLTYFQNEAQLEKSRLLSDRFSAERPKGSFSTLEIQRTEQGDSAMYLCASNRQGKDTEAFFGQGTRLTVV.

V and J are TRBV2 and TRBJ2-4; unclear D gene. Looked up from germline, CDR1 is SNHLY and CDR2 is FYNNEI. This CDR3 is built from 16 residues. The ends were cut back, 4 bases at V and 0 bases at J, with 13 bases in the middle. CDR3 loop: CASSALVLGAKNIQYF. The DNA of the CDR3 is TGTGCCAGCAGTGCCCTAGTCCTGGGAGCCAAAAACATTCAGTACTTC.

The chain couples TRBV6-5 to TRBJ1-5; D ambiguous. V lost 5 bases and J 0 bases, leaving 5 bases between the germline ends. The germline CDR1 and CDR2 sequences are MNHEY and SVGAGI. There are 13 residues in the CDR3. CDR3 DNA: TGTGCCAGCAGTCTTAATAGCAATCAGCCCCAGCATTTT. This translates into CASSLNSNQPQHF.

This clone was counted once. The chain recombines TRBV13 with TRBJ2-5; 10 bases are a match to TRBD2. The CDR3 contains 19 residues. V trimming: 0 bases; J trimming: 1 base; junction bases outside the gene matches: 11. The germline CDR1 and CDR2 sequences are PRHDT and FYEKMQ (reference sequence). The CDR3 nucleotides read TGTGCCAGCAGCTTAGGCTGGACTAGCGGAGGACTAAGCCAAGAGACCCAGTACTTC. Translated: CASSLGWTSGGLSQETQYF.

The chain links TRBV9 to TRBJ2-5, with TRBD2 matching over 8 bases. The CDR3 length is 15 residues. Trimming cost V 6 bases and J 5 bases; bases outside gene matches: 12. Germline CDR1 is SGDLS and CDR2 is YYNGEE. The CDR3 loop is CASTPSGSGWETQYF. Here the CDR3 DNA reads TGTGCCAGCACCCCCAGCGGGAGTGGTTGGGAGACCCAGTACTTC.